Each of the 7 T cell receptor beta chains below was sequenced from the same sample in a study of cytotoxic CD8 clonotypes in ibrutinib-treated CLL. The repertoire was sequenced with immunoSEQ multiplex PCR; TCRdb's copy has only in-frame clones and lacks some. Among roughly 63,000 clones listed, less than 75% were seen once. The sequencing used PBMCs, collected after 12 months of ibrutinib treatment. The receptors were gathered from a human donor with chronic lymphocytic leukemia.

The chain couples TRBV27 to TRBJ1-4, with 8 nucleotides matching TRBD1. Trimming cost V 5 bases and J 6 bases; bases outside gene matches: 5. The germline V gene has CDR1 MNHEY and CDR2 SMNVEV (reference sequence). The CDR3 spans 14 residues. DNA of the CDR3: TGTGCCAGCAGTAATGGACAGGGTTATGAAAAACTGTTTTTT. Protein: CASSNGQGYEKLFF.

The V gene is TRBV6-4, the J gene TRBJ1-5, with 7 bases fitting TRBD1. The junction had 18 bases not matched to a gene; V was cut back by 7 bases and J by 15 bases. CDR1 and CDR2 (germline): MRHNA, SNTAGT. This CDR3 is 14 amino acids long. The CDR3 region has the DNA TGTGCCAGCATAAGCCGGGACAGAACTCCTCCCGGGCATTTT. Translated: CASISRDRTPPGHF.

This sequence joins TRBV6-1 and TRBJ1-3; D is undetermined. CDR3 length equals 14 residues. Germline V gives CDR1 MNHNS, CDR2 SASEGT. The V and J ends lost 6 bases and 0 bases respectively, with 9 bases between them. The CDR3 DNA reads TGTGCCAGCAGGTCCATATCCTCTGGAAACACCATATATTTT. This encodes CASRSISSGNTIYF.

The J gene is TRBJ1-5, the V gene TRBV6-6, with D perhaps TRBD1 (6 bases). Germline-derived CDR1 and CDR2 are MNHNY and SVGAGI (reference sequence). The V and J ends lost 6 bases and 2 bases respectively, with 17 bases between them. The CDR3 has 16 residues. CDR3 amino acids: CASSPTADRRNQPQHF. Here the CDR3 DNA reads TGTGCCAGCAGCCCCACTGCGGACAGACGCAATCAGCCCCAGCATTTT.

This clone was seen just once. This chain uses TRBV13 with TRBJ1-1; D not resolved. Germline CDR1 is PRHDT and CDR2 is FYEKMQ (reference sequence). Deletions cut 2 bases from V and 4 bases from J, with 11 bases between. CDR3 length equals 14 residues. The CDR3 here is CASSLSGVGTEAFF. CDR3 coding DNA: TGTGCCAGCAGCTTATCTGGGGTCGGCACTGAAGCTTTCTTT.

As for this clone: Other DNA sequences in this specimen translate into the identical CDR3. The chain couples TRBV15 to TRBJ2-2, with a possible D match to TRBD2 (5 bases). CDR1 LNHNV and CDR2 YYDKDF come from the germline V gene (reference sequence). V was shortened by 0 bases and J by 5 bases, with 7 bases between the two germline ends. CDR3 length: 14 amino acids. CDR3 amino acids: CATSRDRGTGELFF. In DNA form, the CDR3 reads TGTGCCACCAGCAGAGATCGGGGTACCGGGGAGCTGTTTTTT.

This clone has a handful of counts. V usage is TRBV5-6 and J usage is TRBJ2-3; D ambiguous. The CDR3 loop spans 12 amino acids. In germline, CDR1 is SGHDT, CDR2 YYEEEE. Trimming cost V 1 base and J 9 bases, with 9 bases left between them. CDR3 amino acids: CASSLRHLTQYF. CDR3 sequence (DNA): TGTGCCAGCAGCTTGAGGCACTTAACGCAGTATTTT.